This record covers a single T cell receptor beta chain. The antigen it recognizes is unknown. Qualities for individual bases were not recorded, and no much larger clone is one base off. Deletion took 1 base off V and 2 bases off J, with a span of 5 bases between the germline ends. For CDR1 and CDR2, the germline V gene (reference sequence) lists LGHDT and YNNKEL. The CDR3 measures 13 amino acids from cysteine to phenylalanine. Only the CDR3 part of the read is kept: 39 bases, read in frame from the first base. RNA was extracted using the RNeasy kit, and roughly 0.5 to 1 microgram was reverse transcribed with random hexamers. The immunoSEQ multiplex PCR assay, covering 54 Vbeta and 13 Jbeta segments, was used to amplify TCR beta CDR3 regions. PCR amplification bias was corrected using a synthetic template baseline for primer optimization and computational correction. The paper's processing steps were these. Only productive sequences were kept, with reads annotated to V, D and J genes according to IMGT and analyzed in immunoSEQ Analyzer. Clonality was computed as one minus Shannon entropy normalized by log2 of the number of productive unique sequences. For each patient and control, public and private clones were evaluated within the 100 most prevalent clones. A clone was defined as Susac-specific if it was absent from the healthy and MS cohorts, from about 1,100 published viral clones and from other ImmuneACCESS disease sequences. TCRdb trimmed the raw reads at Q25, called clones with MiXCR and kept productive beta chains. Here each entry gathers all rows of one CDR3 protein and keeps the most common genes and DNA. In this record, the V and J calls reflect TCRdb's handling and not the investigators' own analysis. The sample profile shows 100,000 to 150,000 distinct CDR3 sequences; more than 80% of them were found once. The ten top clones hold 0.25% to 0.35% of the sample.

These data belong to a study of CD8 T cells in Susac syndrome (dated by TCRdb to about 2019). Regarding the study in general: Whether CD8+ T cell activation and differentiation in Susac syndrome was antigen driven was tested using repertoire sequencing. The study compared CD8+ T cell repertoire clonality among over ten healthy donors, about 14 Susac syndrome patients and about 16 multiple sclerosis patients.

Overall study outcomes, separate from this receptor: The TCR sequencing and HLA analysis was acknowledged to have included a relatively small number of individuals.

Peripheral blood CD8+ and CD4+ T cells from healthy donors, Susac syndrome patients and multiple sclerosis patients were profiled by high-throughput TCR beta sequencing. The multiple sclerosis controls were treatment-naive patients who had stable or active relapsing-remitting disease and met the revised McDonald criteria. Bulk CD8+ and CD4+ T cells were purified magnetically by negative isolation, whereas CD8+ TEMRA cells were enriched by FACS. Blood was drawn into EDTA tubes, processed within 24 hours, and PBMCs were isolated by density gradient centrifugation. PBMCs intended for TCR sequencing were frozen in liquid nitrogen and were later thawed in a 37 degrees C water bath. The sorted or isolated CD4+, CD8+ and CD8+ TEMRA cells had a purity of 90% or higher.

The chain uses TRBV3-1 and TRBJ1-2, with no D gene named confidently. This sequence originates from a human donor with multiple sclerosis. The sample was CD8+ T cells from PBMCs. The CDR3: CASSQGGNYGYTF. The sequenced DNA: TGTGCCAGCAGCCAAGGGGGAAACTATGGCTACACCTTC.